This entry features one T cell receptor (beta chain) sequence. This clonotype turned up a few times. Its antigen is unknown. No base-level quality is on record; no much larger clone is a single base apart. Every donor in the study was a healthy Caucasian. The twin cohort comprised three pairs of female monozygotic twins, all aged roughly 18 to 30 years. Peripheral blood mononuclear cells were used as the source from which RNA for TCR libraries was isolated. Libraries were built with 5' RACE. The reads were generated on an Illumina HiSeq 2000. A universal primer binding site was added through template switching, and the final cDNA carried a unique molecular identifier so that TCR cDNA molecules could be counted accurately. First-strand cDNA for TCR alpha and beta chains was synthesized from specific primers in the conserved constant-segment region. To control for contamination, every cDNA library carried two barcodes: a SMART-Mk sample barcode plus Illumina barcodes. Two successive PCR steps introduced TruSeq adapter sequences along with Illumina sample barcodes. Sequencing of the TCR alpha and beta cDNA libraries was done on the Illumina HiSeq platform using custom primers. The study's processing was this. Unique molecular identifiers were extracted from raw reads with MiGEC, and CDR3 positions were determined with MiXCR. Recombination models were inferred per individual with the repgenHMM and IGoR tools using an EM algorithm. The tcR package in R was used for shared clonotype analysis, with sharing normalized by the product of cloneset sizes. Out-of-frame nonproductive sequences were analyzed to study raw recombination free of thymic and clonal selection effects. The raw public reads went through TCRdb reprocessing: fastp at Q25, MiXCR clone calling, in-frame beta chains kept. Rows are unified per CDR3 protein, each entry keeping the most common DNA and genes. The V and J calls reflect TCRdb's pipeline rather than the authors' work. In all, the sample holds fewer than 800,000 distinct CDR3 sequences, and about 7.1% of those were seen once. Jointly, the top ten make up about 1.6% of the sample.

This sample stems from a study of identical twins (dated by TCRdb to about 2016). As for the study more broadly: To test whether fetal clonotypes persist, this study deep-sequenced TCR alpha and beta repertoires from monozygotic twins, from unrelated adults of various ages, and from cord blood. To rule out contamination, the twin experiments were replicated at different times with different library preparation protocols. The study at large found these results: Fewer insertions were carried by abundant cord blood beta clonotypes, a similar but weaker trend appeared in young adult naive repertoires, and no such trend appeared in memory repertoires. Invariant T cells such as MAIT and iNKT could partly confound zero-insertion analyses, though diverse VJ usage argued against this for most clonotypes. Recombination models systematically underestimated out-of-frame TCR alpha sharing in monozygotic twins but agreed with sharing between unrelated individuals. Compared with coincidental sharing between unrelated individuals, out-of-frame TCR alpha sequences shared between twins showed an excess of sequences with low generation probability. Conclusions relied on cross-sectional statistical analysis, since the same donors could not be followed over many years. The excess sharing between twins in beta out-of-frame sequences was weaker because fewer shared sequences reduced the signal-to-noise ratio.

From a lookup of the germline V gene, CDR1 and CDR2 are SGHAT and FQNNGV. The CDR3 runs 15 amino acids, cysteine and phenylalanine included. Only the CDR3 DNA stays, 45 bases, in frame from base 1. V loses 4 bases, J loses 2 bases, and the germline ends lie 9 bases apart. A further study also used this sample, focusing on yellow fever vaccine responses in identical twins. Per the second study: The authors reported that the T cell response to vaccination in identical twins appeared partly convergent and partly personalized. In the study, vaccine-responding T cell clones were precisely tracked in identical twins.

The specimen sequenced was PBMCs. The chain is encoded by TRBV11-2 joined to TRBJ2-6, with TRBD2 tentatively as D gene (6 bases match). The clonotype originates from a woman in her late teens or twenties in good health. The CDR3 sequence is CASSSREAGANVLTF. The DNA sequence follows: TGTGCCAGCAGCTCAAGGGAGGCTGGGGCCAACGTCCTGACTTTC.